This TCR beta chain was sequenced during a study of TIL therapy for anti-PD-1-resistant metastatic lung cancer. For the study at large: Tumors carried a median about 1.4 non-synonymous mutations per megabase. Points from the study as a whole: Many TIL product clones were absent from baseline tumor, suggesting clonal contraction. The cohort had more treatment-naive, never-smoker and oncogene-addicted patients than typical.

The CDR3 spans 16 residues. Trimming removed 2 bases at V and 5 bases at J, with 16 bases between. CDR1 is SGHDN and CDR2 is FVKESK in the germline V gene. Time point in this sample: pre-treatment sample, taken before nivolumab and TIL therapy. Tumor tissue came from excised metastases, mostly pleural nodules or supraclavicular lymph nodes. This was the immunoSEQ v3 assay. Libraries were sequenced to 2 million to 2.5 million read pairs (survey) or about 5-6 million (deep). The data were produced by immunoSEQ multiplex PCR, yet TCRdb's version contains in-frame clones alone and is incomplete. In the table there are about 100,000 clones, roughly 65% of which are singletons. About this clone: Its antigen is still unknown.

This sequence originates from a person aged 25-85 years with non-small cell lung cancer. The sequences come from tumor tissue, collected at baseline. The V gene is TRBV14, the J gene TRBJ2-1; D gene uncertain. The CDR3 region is CASSQPTTQWNNEQFF. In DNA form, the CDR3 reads TGTGCCAGCAGCCAACCGACCACCCAATGGAACAATGAGCAGTTCTTC. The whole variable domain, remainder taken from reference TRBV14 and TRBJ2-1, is EAGVTQFPSHSVIEKGQTVTLRCDPISGHDNLYWYRRVMGKEIKFLLHFVKESKQDESGMPNNRFLAERTGGTYSTLKVQPAELEDSGVYFCASSQPTTQWNNEQFFGPGTRLTVL.